This T cell receptor (beta chain) was found in a study of control samples from healthy donors and cancer patients. The CDR3 has 13 amino acids. Germline V gives CDR1 MNHNY, CDR2 SVGAGI (reference sequence). Trimming pared 6 bases from V and 7 bases from J, leaving 10 bases between. Using immunoSEQ multiplex PCR, the repertoire was profiled, and TCRdb retains in-frame clones only, with some absent. In the table there are about 51,000 clones, roughly 80% of which are singletons. This receptor was obtained from a man in his 70s in good health. The sample consisted of blood. The J gene is TRBJ1-6, the V gene TRBV6-6; D unclear. The CDR3 protein is CASSLLANSPLHF. CDR3 DNA sequence: TGTGCCAGCAGCCTACTTGCCAATTCACCCCTCCACTTT.